This passage covers 26 T cell receptor beta chains from one sample sequenced in a study of shared clonotypes between healthy human individuals. The repertoire was sequenced with immunoSEQ multiplex PCR; TCRdb's copy has only in-frame clones and lacks some. The sample holds about 1.5 million clones, approximately 97% seen once. Source material: naive CD4+ T cells sorted from blood. Subset of the sample: CD45RA+ positively selected. The receptors were gathered from a young man in good health.

The chain employs TRBV7-9 and TRBJ1-5; D unclear. Germline CDR1 and CDR2: SEHNR and FQNEAQ (reference sequence). This CDR3 region has 14 residues. V lost 10 bases and J lost 5, with 18 bases in between. This CDR3 reads CAISSWQTDQPQHF. DNA for the CDR3: TGTGCCATATCTTCCTGGCAGACGGATCAGCCCCAGCATTTT.

V gene TRBV4-3 combines with J gene TRBJ2-1; 11 nucleotides line up with TRBD2. CDR1 is LGHNA, CDR2 YSLEER, per germline. The CDR3 covers 16 residues. The V and J ends lost 1 base and 2 bases, in that order; junction bases with no gene match: 1. CDR3 DNA: TGCGCCAGCAGCCAAGGACTAGCGGGGACCTACAATGAGCAGTTCTTC. Translation: CASSQGLAGTYNEQFF.

The V gene is TRBV5-5, the J gene TRBJ1-2, with no clear D. Trimming left V 2 bases short and J 5 bases short, with 16 bases between. CDR3 length: 15 amino acids. CDR1 and CDR2 from the germline V gene are SGHKS and YYEKEE (reference sequence). DNA of the CDR3: TGTGCCAGCAGCTTCGGTGTCAGCCGGGAGTATGGCTACACCTTC. Translated: CASSFGVSREYGYTF.

This clone was detected once. The V call is TRBV2, the J call TRBJ2-5; 9 bases map to TRBD1. Per germline, CDR1 SNHLY and CDR2 FYNNEI. The CDR3 extends over 15 amino acids. Trimming took 5 bases from V and 4 from J; bases not matched to a gene: 8. CDR3 loop: CASSLPGQGIETQYF. CDR3 nucleotides: TGTGCCAGCAGTCTTCCGGGACAGGGAATAGAGACCCAGTACTTC.

The rearrangement links TRBV10-3 to TRBJ2-3, with TRBD1 as a possible D gene (5 bases). The CDR3 extends over 12 amino acids. The germline gives CDR1 ENHRY, CDR2 SYGVKD. Deletions cut 11 bases from V and 1 base from J, with 10 bases between. The CDR3 here is CASWGGTDTQYF. The CDR3 coding sequence is TGTGCCTCATGGGGCGGCACAGATACGCAGTATTTT.

The chain combines TRBV7-6 with TRBJ2-1; D possibly corresponds to TRBD2 (6 bases). Trimming left V 1 base short and J 8 bases short, with 12 bases between. The CDR3 extends over 14 amino acids. CDR1 is SGHVS, CDR2 FNYEAQ, per germline. CDR3 coding DNA: TGTGCCAGCAGCTTAGGCCCGGGACTGTATGAGCAGTTCTTC. The encoded protein is CASSLGPGLYEQFF.

The chain has TRBV9 and TRBJ2-1, with D possibly TRBD2 on 5 matching bases. With 0 bases removed from V and 0 bases from J, the gap between germline ends came to 16 bases. The CDR3 is 18 residues long. Germline-derived CDR1 and CDR2 are SGDLS and YYNGEE. Written as DNA, the CDR3 is TGTGCCAGCAGCGTAGTTCCCAGCGGAGGTCCCTCCTACAATGAGCAGTTCTTC. Protein: CASSVVPSGGPSYNEQFF.

The rearrangement uses TRBV11-2 and TRBJ2-2; TRBD2 matches 7 bases. Looked up from germline, CDR1 is SGHAT and CDR2 is FQNNGV. V was pared by 4 bases and J by 1 base, with 3 bases of the junction left unmatched. This CDR3 has 15 residues. The CDR3 sequence is CASSSGGRNTGELFF. The CDR3 DNA is TGTGCCAGCAGCTCCGGCGGGAGGAACACCGGGGAGCTGTTTTTT.

This clone has more than one count but fewer than ten. This chain uses TRBV9 with TRBJ2-7; 8 bases match TRBD1. With V trimmed by 4 bases and J by 2 bases, 8 bases remained unmatched. Germline V gene data show CDR1 as SGDLS and CDR2 as YYNGEE. This CDR3 is built from 15 residues. DNA of the CDR3: TGTGCCAGCAGCCCCCGACAGGGGCCGCCCTACGAGCAGTACTTC. Encoded protein: CASSPRQGPPYEQYF.

This clone appeared a single time. The chain carries TRBV5-1 and TRBJ1-2, with TRBD1 matching 9 bases. The trim removed 6 bases at V and 8 bases at J, leaving 8 bases unmatched. The CDR3 length is 13 residues. CDR1 and CDR2 from the germline V gene are SGHRS and YFSETQ. The DNA of the CDR3 is TGCGCCAGCACCCTCGGGACAGGGAACGGCTACACCTTC. This encodes CASTLGTGNGYTF.

This sequence joins TRBV7-2 and TRBJ2-1; D is unclear. With 5 bases removed from V and 0 bases from J, the gap between germline ends came to 5 bases. The CDR3 extends over 13 amino acids. Germline V gives CDR1 SGHTA, CDR2 FQGNSA. CDR3 protein: CASSGRSYNEQFF. The CDR3 DNA reads as TGTGCCAGCAGCGGGCGCTCCTACAATGAGCAGTTCTTC.

The chain combines TRBV30 with TRBJ1-1; D gene uncertain. The CDR3 totals 12 residues. V shed 2 bases and J shed 5 bases, with 9 bases lying between them. Germline CDR1 is GTSNPN and CDR2 is SVGIG (reference sequence). The CDR3 region is CAWSSGSTEAFF. CDR3 sequence (DNA): TGTGCCTGGAGTAGCGGGTCGACTGAAGCTTTCTTT.

V usage is TRBV5-4 and J usage is TRBJ1-4; D is perhaps TRBD1 (6 bases). With 2 bases removed from V and 4 bases from J, the gap between germline ends came to 9 bases. This CDR3 contains 14 residues. CDR1 is SGHNT and CDR2 is YYREEE in the germline V gene (reference sequence). In nucleotides, the CDR3 is TGTGCCAGCAGCTTACCGGGACATAATGAAAAACTGTTTTTT. It codes for CASSLPGHNEKLFF.

V gene TRBV5-8 combines with J gene TRBJ2-1, with 12 nucleotides matching TRBD2. This CDR3 region has 18 residues. Looked up from germline, CDR1 is SGHTS and CDR2 is YDEGEE. V shed 7 bases, J shed 12 bases, and the junction held 23 bases outside the gene matches. Written as DNA, the CDR3 is TGTGCCAGCTGCCAATCATCACGGACTAGCGGGAAATTGGGGACGCAGTTCTTC. As protein: CASCQSSRTSGKLGTQFF.

The V gene is TRBV29-1, the J gene TRBJ1-1, with D unresolved. This CDR3 has 12 residues. V lost 6 bases and J 0 bases, leaving 8 bases between the germline ends. CDR1 is SQVTM and CDR2 is ANQGSEA in the germline V gene. CDR3 residues: CSVGPVNTEAFF. In DNA form, the CDR3 reads TGCAGCGTCGGACCGGTGAACACTGAAGCTTTCTTT.

This chain uses TRBV27 with TRBJ2-1, with D perhaps matching TRBD1 (5 bases). This CDR3 is built from 17 residues. From germline, CDR1 is MNHEY and CDR2 SMNVEV (reference sequence). V was cut by 8 bases and J by 0 bases, with 20 bases left in between. CDR3 amino acids: CASRTYAGLSSYNEQFF. As DNA, the CDR3 is TGTGCCAGCCGTACCTACGCAGGGCTCAGCTCCTACAATGAGCAGTTCTTC.

This chain uses TRBV10-3 with TRBJ2-1; D gene uncertain. Trimming removed 6 bases at V and 8 bases at J, with 8 bases between. Germline CDR1 is ENHRY and CDR2 is SYGVKD. This CDR3 is 11 amino acids long. CDR3 in DNA: TGTGCCATCAGCGAGAATTATGAGCAGTTCTTC. As protein: CAISENYEQFF.

J is TRBJ1-2 and V is TRBV4-3; D is ambiguous. V was trimmed by 1 base and J by 2 bases, leaving 11 bases between them. CDR1 LGHNA and CDR2 YSLEER come from the germline V gene. The CDR3 sequence is 15 residues long. The CDR3 DNA reads TGCGCCAGCAGCCAAGTTTCGTCCCGAAACTATGGCTACACCTTC. Amino acid sequence: CASSQVSSRNYGYTF.

The V call is TRBV7-2, the J call TRBJ2-5, with D perhaps given as TRBD1 or TRBD2 (6 bases each). Germline values: CDR1 SGHTA, CDR2 FQGNSA. V dropped 1 base and J dropped 5 bases, with 14 bases sitting between them. CDR3 size: 15 residues. CDR3 protein: CASSLDGGRGETQYF. In nucleotides, the CDR3 is TGTGCCAGCAGCTTAGATGGGGGGCGCGGGGAGACCCAGTACTTC.

V is TRBV11-2 and J is TRBJ2-7; D perhaps matches TRBD2 (6 bases). This CDR3 is built from 11 residues. The V gene lost 5 bases and the J gene lost 6 bases, with 8 bases spanning the gap. Germline CDR1 is SGHAT and CDR2 is FQNNGV. The DNA of the CDR3 is TGTGCCAGCAGCCGACTAGTCGAGCAGTACTTC. Translated: CASSRLVEQYF.

This clone was picked up one time. The chain has TRBV4-1 and TRBJ2-7; 7 bases agree with TRBD2. CDR1 is MGHRA and CDR2 is YSYEKL in the germline V gene. V gave up 2 bases and J gave up 2 bases; unmatched junction bases: 9. The CDR3 loop spans 16 amino acids. The CDR3 protein is CASSQPGLAEPYEQYF. The DNA of the CDR3 is TGCGCCAGCAGCCAACCGGGCCTAGCGGAACCCTACGAGCAGTACTTC.

This clone came up a few times. The chain carries TRBV10-1 and TRBJ2-7; TRBD1 matches at 12 bases. The CDR3 is 15 amino acids. Per germline, CDR1 WNHNN and CDR2 SYGVQD (reference sequence). V shed 4 bases, J shed 4 bases, and the junction held 5 bases outside the gene matches. The CDR3 protein is CASSAGDRGRYEQYF. For the CDR3, the DNA is TGCGCCAGCAGTGCTGGGGACAGGGGGCGTTACGAGCAGTACTTC.

The chain has TRBV4-2 and TRBJ2-1, with a weak D call TRBD2 (6 bases). V was cut by 0 bases and J by 0 bases, with 9 bases left in between. The CDR3 covers 16 residues. CDR1 and CDR2 (germline): LGHNA, YNFKEQ. CDR3 DNA: TGTGCCAGCAGCCAAGATAGCGGTAGCTCCTACAATGAGCAGTTCTTC. It specifies CASSQDSGSSYNEQFF.

V usage is TRBV10-3 and J usage is TRBJ1-3; D call uncertain. There are 13 residues in the CDR3. V was clipped by 10 bases and J by 1 base, with 11 bases between them. Germline CDR1 is ENHRY and CDR2 is SYGVKD. The CDR3 DNA reads as TGTGCCACCCTACGGGGTTCTGGAAACACCATATATTTT. Encoded protein: CATLRGSGNTIYF.

J is TRBJ1-1 and V is TRBV9; TRBD1 aligns across 7 bases. There are 16 residues in the CDR3. V lost 0 bases to trimming and J lost 4 bases; unmatched junction nucleotides: 9. Germline-derived CDR1 and CDR2 are SGDLS and YYNGEE. In DNA, the CDR3 is TGTGCCAGCAGCGTAGTGGCAGGGGGGATGGCCACTGAAGCTTTCTTT. Translated: CASSVVAGGMATEAFF.

This sequence joins TRBV5-1 and TRBJ2-7; D unresolved. The CDR3 has 15 residues. Trimming stripped 0 bases from V and 0 bases from J, with 10 bases between. Looked up from germline, CDR1 is SGHRS and CDR2 is YFSETQ. The CDR3 DNA is TGCGCCAGCAGCTTGGTGGGTCAAGCCTCCTACGAGCAGTACTTC. Translated: CASSLVGQASYEQYF.